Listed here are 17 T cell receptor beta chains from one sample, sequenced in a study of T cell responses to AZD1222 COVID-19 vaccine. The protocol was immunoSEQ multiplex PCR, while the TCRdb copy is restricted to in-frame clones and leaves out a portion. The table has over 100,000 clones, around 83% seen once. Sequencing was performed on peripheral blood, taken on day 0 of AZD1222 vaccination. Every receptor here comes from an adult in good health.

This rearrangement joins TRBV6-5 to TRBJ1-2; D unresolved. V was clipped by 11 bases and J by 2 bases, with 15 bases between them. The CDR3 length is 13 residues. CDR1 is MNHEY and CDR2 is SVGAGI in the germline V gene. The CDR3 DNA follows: TGTGCCGGACCATTCCAGAGAAACTATGGCTACACCTTC. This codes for CAGPFQRNYGYTF.

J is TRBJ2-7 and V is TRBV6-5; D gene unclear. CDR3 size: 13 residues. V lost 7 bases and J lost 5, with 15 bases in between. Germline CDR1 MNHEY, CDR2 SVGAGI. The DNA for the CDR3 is TGTGCCAGCATGCTGTTATACCTGCACGAGCAGTACTTC. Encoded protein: CASMLLYLHEQYF.

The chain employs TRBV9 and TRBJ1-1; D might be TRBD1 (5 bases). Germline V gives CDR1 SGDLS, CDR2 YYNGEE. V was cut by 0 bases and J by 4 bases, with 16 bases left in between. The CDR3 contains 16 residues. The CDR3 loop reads CASSVGRGGGGTEAFF. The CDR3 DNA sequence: TGTGCCAGCAGCGTAGGCCGGGGAGGCGGGGGCACTGAAGCTTTCTTT.

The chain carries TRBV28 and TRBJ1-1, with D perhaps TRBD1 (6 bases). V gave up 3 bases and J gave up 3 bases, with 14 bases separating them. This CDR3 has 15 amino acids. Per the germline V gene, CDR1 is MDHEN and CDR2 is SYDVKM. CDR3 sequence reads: CASSFPGQRHTEAFF. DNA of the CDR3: TGTGCCAGCAGTTTCCCGGGACAACGACACACTGAAGCTTTCTTT. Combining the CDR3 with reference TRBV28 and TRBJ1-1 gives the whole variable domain DVKVTQSSRYLVKRTGEKVFLECVQDMDHENMFWYRQDPGLGLRLIYFSYDVKMKEKGDIPEGYSVSREKKERFSLILESASTNQTSMYLCASSFPGQRHTEAFFGQGTRLTVV.

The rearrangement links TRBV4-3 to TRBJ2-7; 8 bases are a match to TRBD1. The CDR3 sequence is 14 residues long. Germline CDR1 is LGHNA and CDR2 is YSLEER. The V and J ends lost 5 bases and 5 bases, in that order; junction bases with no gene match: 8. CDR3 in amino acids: CASSYHRGIDEQYF. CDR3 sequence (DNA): TGCGCCAGCAGCTACCACAGGGGGATCGACGAGCAGTACTTC.

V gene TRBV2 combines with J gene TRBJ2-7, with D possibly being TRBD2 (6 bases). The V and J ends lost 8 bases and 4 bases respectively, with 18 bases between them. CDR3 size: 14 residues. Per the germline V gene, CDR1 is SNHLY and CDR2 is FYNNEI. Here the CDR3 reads CASGAGTGGYEQYF. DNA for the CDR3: TGTGCCAGCGGGGCCGGGACTGGGGGATACGAGCAGTACTTC. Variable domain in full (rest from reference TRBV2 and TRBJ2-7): EPEVTQTPSHQVTQMGQEVILRCVPISNHLYFYWYRQILGQKVEFLVSFYNNEISEKSEIFDDQFSVERPDGSNFTLKIRSTKLEDSAMYFCASGAGTGGYEQYFGPGTRLTVT.

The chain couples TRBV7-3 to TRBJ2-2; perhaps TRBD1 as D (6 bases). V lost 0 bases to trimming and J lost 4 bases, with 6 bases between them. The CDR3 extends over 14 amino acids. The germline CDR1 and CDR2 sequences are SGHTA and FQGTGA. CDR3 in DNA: TGTGCCAGCAGCTTAACAGGGGGCACCGGGGAGCTGTTTTTT. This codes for CASSLTGGTGELFF.

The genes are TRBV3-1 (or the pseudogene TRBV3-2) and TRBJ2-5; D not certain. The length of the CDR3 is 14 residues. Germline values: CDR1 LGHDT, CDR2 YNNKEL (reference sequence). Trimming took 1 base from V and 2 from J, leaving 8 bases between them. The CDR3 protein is CASSQGLAQETQYF. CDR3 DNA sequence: TGTGCCAGCAGCCAAGGTCTGGCACAAGAGACCCAGTACTTC.

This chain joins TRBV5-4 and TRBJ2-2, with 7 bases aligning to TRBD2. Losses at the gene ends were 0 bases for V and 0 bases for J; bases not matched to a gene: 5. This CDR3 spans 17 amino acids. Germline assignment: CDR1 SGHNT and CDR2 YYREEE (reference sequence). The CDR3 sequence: CASSLAAGVTNTGELFF. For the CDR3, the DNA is TGTGCCAGCAGCTTGGCCGCGGGGGTAACGAACACCGGGGAGCTGTTTTTT.

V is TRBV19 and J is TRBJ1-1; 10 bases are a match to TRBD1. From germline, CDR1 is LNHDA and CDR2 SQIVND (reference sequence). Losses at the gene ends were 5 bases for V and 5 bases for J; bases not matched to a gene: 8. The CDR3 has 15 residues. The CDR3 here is CASSPRQGARTEAFF. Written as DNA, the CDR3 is TGTGCCAGTAGTCCGCGACAGGGGGCTCGAACTGAAGCTTTCTTT.

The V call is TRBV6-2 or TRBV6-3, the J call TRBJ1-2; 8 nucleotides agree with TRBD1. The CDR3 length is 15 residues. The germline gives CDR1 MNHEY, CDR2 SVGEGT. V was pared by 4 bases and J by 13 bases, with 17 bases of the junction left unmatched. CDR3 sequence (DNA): TGTGCCAGCAGTTCCTTTAATGACAGGGGCCAACCCTGCACCTTC. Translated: CASSSFNDRGQPCTF.

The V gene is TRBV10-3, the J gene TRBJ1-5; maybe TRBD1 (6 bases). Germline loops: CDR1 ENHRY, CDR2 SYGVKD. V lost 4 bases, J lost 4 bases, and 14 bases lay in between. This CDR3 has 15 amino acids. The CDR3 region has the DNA TGTGCCATCAGTGCACAGGGAGGGGCAAATCAGCCCCAGCATTTT. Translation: CAISAQGGANQPQHF.

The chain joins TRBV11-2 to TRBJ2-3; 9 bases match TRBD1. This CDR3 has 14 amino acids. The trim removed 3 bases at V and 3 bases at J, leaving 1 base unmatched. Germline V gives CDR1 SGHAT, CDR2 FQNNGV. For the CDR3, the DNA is TGTGCCAGCAGCTTGGACAGGGGTACAGATACGCAGTATTTT. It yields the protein CASSLDRGTDTQYF. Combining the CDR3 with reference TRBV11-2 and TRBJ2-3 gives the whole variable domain EAGVAQSPRYKIIEKRQSVAFWCNPISGHATLYWYQQILGQGPKLLIQFQNNGVVDDSQLPKDRFSAERLKGVDSTLKIQPAKLEDSAVYLCASSLDRGTDTQYFGPGTRLTVL.

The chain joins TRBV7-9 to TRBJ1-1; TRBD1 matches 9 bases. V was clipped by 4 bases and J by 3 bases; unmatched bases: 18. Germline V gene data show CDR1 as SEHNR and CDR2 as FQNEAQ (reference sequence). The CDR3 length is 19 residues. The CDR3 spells CASSSRKPGTGIWYTEAFF. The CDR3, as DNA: TGTGCCAGCAGCTCCCGAAAGCCCGGGACAGGGATATGGTACACTGAAGCTTTCTTT.

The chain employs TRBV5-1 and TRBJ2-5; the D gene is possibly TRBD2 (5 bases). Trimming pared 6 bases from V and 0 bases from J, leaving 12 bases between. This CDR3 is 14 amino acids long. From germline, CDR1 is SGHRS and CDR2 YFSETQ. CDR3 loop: CASKVAPHQETQYF. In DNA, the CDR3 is TGCGCCAGCAAGGTAGCGCCACACCAAGAGACCCAGTACTTC.

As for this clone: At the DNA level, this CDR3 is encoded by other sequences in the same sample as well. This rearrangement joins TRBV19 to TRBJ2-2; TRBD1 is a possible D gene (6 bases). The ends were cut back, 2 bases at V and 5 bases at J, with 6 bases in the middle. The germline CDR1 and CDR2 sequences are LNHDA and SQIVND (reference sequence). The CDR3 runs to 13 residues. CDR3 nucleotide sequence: TGTGCCAGTAGTATAAGGGGGACCGGGGAGCTGTTTTTT. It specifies CASSIRGTGELFF.

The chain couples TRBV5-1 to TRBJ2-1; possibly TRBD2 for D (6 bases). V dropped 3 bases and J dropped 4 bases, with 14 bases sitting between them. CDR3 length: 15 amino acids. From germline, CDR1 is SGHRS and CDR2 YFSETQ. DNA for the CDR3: TGCGCCAGCAGCTCATCAGGAGGGATGTACAATGAGCAGTTCTTC. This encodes CASSSSGGMYNEQFF.